This TCR beta chain comes out of a study of T cell changes during pregnancy in multiple sclerosis. The V and J ends lost 0 bases and 4 bases, in that order; junction bases with no gene match: 8. CDR1 and CDR2 (germline): LGHNA, YSLEER. The length of the CDR3 is 17 residues. Generated by immunoSEQ multiplex PCR, the TCRdb table keeps only in-frame clones and is missing some. The sample yields about 30,000 clones, approximately 90% seen once. This receptor was taken from a female donor with multiple sclerosis, enrolled in a pregnancy study. The V gene is TRBV4-3, the J gene TRBJ2-2, with 7 bases lining up with TRBD2. The specimen comprised CD8+ T cells from peripheral blood mononuclear cells, sampled before pregnancy. The CDR3 coding sequence is TGCGCCAGCAGCCAAGATTGGGGAGGGACCCGCACCGGGGAGCTGTTTTTT. Amino acids: CASSQDWGGTRTGELFF.